Following are 17 T cell receptor beta chains from one sample sequenced in a study of human T cells and chemical hapten exposure. TCRdb analysed the RACE reads with MiXCR anew, one entry per CDR3 protein. The sample yields 300,000 to 350,000 distinct CDR3 sequences, roughly 6.9% seen once. Time point here: patch test 1, 2 weeks after DPC sensitization. Treatment described: therapeutic diphenylcyclopropenone sensitization with weekly scalp DPC. This specimen was whole blood, taken in connection with sensitization to the hapten diphenylcyclopropenone (DPC). Receptors were obtained from a woman aged 18-35 years with alopecia areata. Some clones in this sample may be carry-over from other donors' samples.

This chain connects TRBV5-1 to TRBJ2-3; D is unresolved. The V end was cut by 5 bases, the J end by 2 bases, with 18 bases between. The CDR3 sequence is 16 residues long. Germline V gene sequence: CDR1 SGHRS, CDR2 YFSETQ. CDR3 nucleotide sequence: TGCGCCAGCAGTCGGACCACCCAACGTTACACAGATACGCAGTATTTT. Translating gives CASSRTTQRYTDTQYF.

This sequence joins TRBV18 and TRBJ1-4; TRBD1 aligns across 9 bases. V lost 3 bases, J lost 3 bases, and 11 bases stayed unmatched. The CDR3 sequence is 18 residues long. CDR1 and CDR2 (germline): KGHSH, LQKENI. CDR3 in amino acids: CASSPRPRTGVSNEKLFF. The CDR3 DNA sequence: TGTGCCAGCTCACCCCGCCCGAGGACAGGGGTTTCTAATGAAAAACTGTTTTTT.

This clonotype came up many times. The CDR3 protein is CASSREAGGRMIIQYF. CDR3 bases: TGTGCCAGCAGTCGTGAGGCGGGGGGCCGAATGATCATTCAGTACTTC. V and J are TRBV6-1 and TRBJ2-4; 8 bases fit TRBD2. After removal of 5 bases from V and 9 bases from J, the junction contained 15 bases not matched to a gene. Germline V gives CDR1 MNHNS, CDR2 SASEGT. The CDR3 consists of 16 residues.

In this sample, this clonotype turned up a few times. The chain uses TRBV4-1 and TRBJ2-3, with D possibly matching TRBD1 (5 bases). The length of the CDR3 is 14 residues. The V gene's germline CDR1 is MGHRA and CDR2 YSYEKL. Trimming removed 3 bases from V and 0 bases from J, with 7 bases in between. Here the CDR3 DNA reads TGCGCCAGCAGCCAGACAGCTAGCACAGATACGCAGTATTTT. The encoded protein is CASSQTASTDTQYF.

The sample holds a few counts of this clonotype. V usage is TRBV18 and J usage is TRBJ1-1; TRBD1 is a possible D gene (5 bases). The CDR3 extends over 17 amino acids. Germline CDR1 and CDR2: KGHSH and LQKENI. The V and J ends lost 3 bases and 7 bases respectively, with 24 bases between them. CDR3 sequence (DNA): TGTGCCAGCTCACCTTCTCCTGCCGCGGGGGGTGCGGTTGAAGCTTTCTTT. This translates into CASSPSPAAGGAVEAFF.

In this sample, this clonotype turned up a few times. The chain recombines TRBV6-5 with TRBJ1-1; D perhaps matches TRBD1 (5 bases). The V gene lost 6 bases and the J gene lost 1 base, with 9 bases spanning the gap. CDR1 is MNHEY and CDR2 is SVGAGI in the germline V gene. There are 13 residues in the CDR3. As DNA, the CDR3 is TGTGCCAGCAGGATCAGGGAGAACACTGAAGCTTTCTTT. It codes for CASRIRENTEAFF.

The chain has TRBV10-3 and TRBJ2-3; 14 bases fit TRBD2. J gave up 3 bases and V 4 bases, and 9 bases lay outside the gene matches. The CDR3 consists of 18 residues. From germline, CDR1 is ENHRY and CDR2 SYGVKD. The chain's CDR3 is CAISAGLAGGGVTDTQYF. In DNA form, the CDR3 reads TGTGCCATCAGTGCCGGACTAGCGGGGGGAGGTGTGACAGATACGCAGTATTTT.

This chain connects TRBV20-1 to TRBJ1-3; no firm D call. The CDR3 is 13 residues long. Trimming removed 0 bases at V and 8 bases at J, with 11 bases between. Germline V gene sequence: CDR1 DFQATT, CDR2 SNEGSKA (reference sequence). The CDR3 region has the DNA TGCAGTGCTAGAGAACCCGGCGGGGACACCATATATTTT. Translation gives CSAREPGGDTIYF.

This clonotype was counted at least ten times. V is TRBV29-1 and J is TRBJ2-5, with D perhaps TRBD2 (6 bases). The CDR3 loop spans 13 amino acids. V dropped 4 bases and J dropped 0 bases, with 9 bases sitting between them. Germline values: CDR1 SQVTM, CDR2 ANQGSEA. The CDR3 nucleotides are TGCAGCGTTGCCCGCGGGGACCAAGAGACCCAGTACTTC. This translates into CSVARGDQETQYF. The whole variable domain, filled in from reference TRBV29-1 and TRBJ2-5, reads SAVISQKPSRDICQRGTSLTIQCQVDSQVTMMFWYRQQPGQSLTLIATANQGSEATYESGFVIDKFPISRPNLTFSTLTVSNMSPEDSSIYLCSVARGDQETQYFGPGTRLLVL.

On this clonotype itself: The junction departs from germline at one end; a sequencing error may be responsible. V and J are TRBV4-2 and TRBJ2-6; 7 bases are a match to TRBD2. CDR3 length: 17 amino acids. Germline V CDR1 and CDR2: LGHNA, YNFKEQ. The CDR3 DNA follows: TGTGCCAGAAGCCAAGTCGGGACTACTTCTGGGGCCAACGTCCTGACTTTC. Its protein product is CARSQVGTTSGANVLTF.

This clonotype was found a few times. The chain has TRBV12-3 or TRBV12-4 and TRBJ2-1; D gene ambiguous. This CDR3 contains 11 residues. Deletions cut 7 bases from V and 7 bases from J, with 8 bases between. The CDR3 nucleotides read TGTGCCAGCACGAGCTCGAATGAGCAGTTCTTC. Protein: CASTSSNEQFF.

This clonotype was counted ten times or more. The J gene is TRBJ2-7, the V gene TRBV7-9, with D maybe TRBD2 (6 bases). The germline gives CDR1 SEHNR, CDR2 FQNEAQ (reference sequence). With 8 bases removed from V and 7 bases from J, the gap between germline ends came to 12 bases. The CDR3 totals 11 residues. The CDR3 sequence is CASALGGEQYF. The DNA of the CDR3 is TGTGCCAGCGCCCTGGGGGGTGAGCAGTACTTC.

This clonotype was seen a handful of times. The chain combines TRBV6-1 with TRBJ2-1; 13 bases line up with TRBD2. Trimming at V came to 1 base and at J to 8 bases, leaving 5 bases not matched to a gene. The CDR3 contains 16 residues. Germline V gives CDR1 MNHNS, CDR2 SASEGT. CDR3 coding DNA: TGTGCCAGCAGTGAAGAACTAGCGGGGGGGAAGGATGAGCAGTTCTTC. Protein: CASSEELAGGKDEQFF.

This clonotype was counted at least ten times. The chain is built from TRBV2 and TRBJ2-4, with D perhaps TRBD1 (6 bases). This CDR3 is built from 21 residues. Germline V lookup: CDR1 SNHLY, CDR2 FYNNEI. Between the trimmed V and J ends, which lost 4 bases and 1 base, there was a span of 29 bases. CDR3 bases: TGTGCCAGCAGTGCCCGGGACATACCCCTCTATTCCTTGTCTGCCAAAAACATTCAGTACTTC. Its protein is CASSARDIPLYSLSAKNIQYF. The variable domain in full, completed from reference TRBV2 and TRBJ2-4, reads EPEVTQTPSHQVTQMGQEVILRCVPISNHLYFYWYRQILGQKVEFLVSFYNNEISEKSEIFDDQFSVERPDGSNFTLKIRSTKLEDSAMYFCASSARDIPLYSLSAKNIQYFGAGTRLSVL.

This clonotype came up a few times. The V and J genes are TRBV6-2 or TRBV6-3 and TRBJ2-5; D is unresolved. Trimming left V 0 bases short and J 7 bases short, with 9 bases between. Germline values: CDR1 MNHEY, CDR2 SVGEGT. The CDR3 has 13 amino acids. CDR3 sequence (DNA): TGTGCCAGCAGTTACTCTCTAGTCGGGACCCAGTACTTC. It translates to CASSYSLVGTQYF.

There are a few counts of this clonotype. This chain connects TRBV6-6 to TRBJ2-3; TRBD2 matches 11 bases. The V gene's germline CDR1 is MNHNY and CDR2 SVGAGI (reference sequence). With 6 bases clipped from V and 2 bases from J, the junction kept 13 bases outside the gene matches. The CDR3 sequence is 18 residues long. This chain's CDR3 is CASRLVLGLAAPTDTQYF. Here the CDR3 DNA reads TGTGCCAGCAGATTAGTACTGGGACTAGCGGCGCCCACAGATACGCAGTATTTT.

CDR3 DNA sequence: TGTGCCAGCAGCAGGGACACCGATTACTATGGCTACACCTTC. It encodes CASSRDTDYYGYTF. The rearrangement uses TRBV12-3 or TRBV12-4 and TRBJ1-2, with a possible D match to TRBD1 (6 bases). V lost 6 bases and J 3 bases, leaving 14 bases between the germline ends. This CDR3 is 14 amino acids long.